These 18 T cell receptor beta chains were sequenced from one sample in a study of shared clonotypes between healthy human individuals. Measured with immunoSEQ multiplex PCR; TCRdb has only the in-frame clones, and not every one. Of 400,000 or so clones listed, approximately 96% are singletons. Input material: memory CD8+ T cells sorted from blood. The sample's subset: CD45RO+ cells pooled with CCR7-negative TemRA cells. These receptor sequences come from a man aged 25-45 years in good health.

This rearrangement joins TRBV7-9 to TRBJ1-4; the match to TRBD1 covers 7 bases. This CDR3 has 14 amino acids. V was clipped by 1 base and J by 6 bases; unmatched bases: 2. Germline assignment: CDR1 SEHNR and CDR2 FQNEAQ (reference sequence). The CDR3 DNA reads TGTGCCAGCAGCTTAGGAGGGGGCGATGAAAAACTGTTTTTT. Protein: CASSLGGGDEKLFF. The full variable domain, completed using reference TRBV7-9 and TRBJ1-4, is DTGVSQNPRHKITKRGQNVTFRCDPISEHNRLYWYRQTLGQGPEFLTYFQNEAQLEKSRLLSDRFSAERPKGSFSTLEIQRTEQGDSAMYLCASSLGGGDEKLFFGSGTQLSVL.

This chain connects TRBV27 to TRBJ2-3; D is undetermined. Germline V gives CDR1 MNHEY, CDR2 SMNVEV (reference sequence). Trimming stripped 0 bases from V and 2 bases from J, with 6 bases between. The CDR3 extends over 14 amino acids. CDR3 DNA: TGTGCCAGCAGTTTATCTCTGAACACAGATACGCAGTATTTT. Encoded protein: CASSLSLNTDTQYF.

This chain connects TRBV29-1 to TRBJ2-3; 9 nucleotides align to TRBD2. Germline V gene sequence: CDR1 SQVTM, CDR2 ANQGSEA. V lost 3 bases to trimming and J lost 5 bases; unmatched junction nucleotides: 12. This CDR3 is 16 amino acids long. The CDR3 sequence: CSVDPKGLAWVDTQYF. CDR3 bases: TGCAGCGTTGATCCTAAAGGACTAGCGTGGGTAGATACGCAGTATTTT.

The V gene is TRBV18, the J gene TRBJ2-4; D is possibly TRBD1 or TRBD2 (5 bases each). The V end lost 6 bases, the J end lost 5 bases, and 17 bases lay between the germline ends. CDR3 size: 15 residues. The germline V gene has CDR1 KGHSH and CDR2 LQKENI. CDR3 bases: TGTGCCAGCTCTCCTCTCGGGACCTTTCAAAACATTCAGTACTTC. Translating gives CASSPLGTFQNIQYF.

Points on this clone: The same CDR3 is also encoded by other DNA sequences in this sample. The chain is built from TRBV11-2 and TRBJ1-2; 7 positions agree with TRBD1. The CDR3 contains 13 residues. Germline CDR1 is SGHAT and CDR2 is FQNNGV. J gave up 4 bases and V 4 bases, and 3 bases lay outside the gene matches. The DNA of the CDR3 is TGTGCCAGCAGCTCAACAGGGGTCTATGGCTACACCTTC. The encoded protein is CASSSTGVYGYTF. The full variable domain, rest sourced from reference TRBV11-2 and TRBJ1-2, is EAGVAQSPRYKIIEKRQSVAFWCNPISGHATLYWYQQILGQGPKLLIQFQNNGVVDDSQLPKDRFSAERLKGVDSTLKIQPAKLEDSAVYLCASSSTGVYGYTFGSGTRLTVV.

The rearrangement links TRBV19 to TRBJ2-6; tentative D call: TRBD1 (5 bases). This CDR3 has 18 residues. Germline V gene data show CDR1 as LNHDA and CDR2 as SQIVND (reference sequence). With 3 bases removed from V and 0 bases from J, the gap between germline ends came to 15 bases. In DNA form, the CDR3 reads TGTGCCAGTAGTATCTACCCACGACAGTTCTCTGGGGCCAACGTCCTGACTTTC. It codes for CASSIYPRQFSGANVLTF.

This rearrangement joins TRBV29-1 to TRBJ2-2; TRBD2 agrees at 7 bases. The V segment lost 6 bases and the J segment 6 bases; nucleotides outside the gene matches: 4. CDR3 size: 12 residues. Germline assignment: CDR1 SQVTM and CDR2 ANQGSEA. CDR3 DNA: TGCAGCGTCCTGCGGGAGTCCGGGGAGCTGTTTTTT. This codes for CSVLRESGELFF.

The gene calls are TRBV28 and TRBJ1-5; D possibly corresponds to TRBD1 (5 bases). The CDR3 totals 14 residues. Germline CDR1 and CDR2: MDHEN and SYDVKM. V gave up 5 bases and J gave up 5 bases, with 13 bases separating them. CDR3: CASSIRGLDQPQHF. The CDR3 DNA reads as TGTGCCAGCAGTATTAGGGGACTTGATCAGCCCCAGCATTTT.

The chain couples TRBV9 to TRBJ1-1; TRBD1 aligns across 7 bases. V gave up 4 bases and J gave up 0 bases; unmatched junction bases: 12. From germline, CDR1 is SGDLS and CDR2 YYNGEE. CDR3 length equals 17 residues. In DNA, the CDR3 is TGTGCCAGCAGCCCCCGACAGGGTGCGAGGATGAACACTGAAGCTTTCTTT. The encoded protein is CASSPRQGARMNTEAFF.

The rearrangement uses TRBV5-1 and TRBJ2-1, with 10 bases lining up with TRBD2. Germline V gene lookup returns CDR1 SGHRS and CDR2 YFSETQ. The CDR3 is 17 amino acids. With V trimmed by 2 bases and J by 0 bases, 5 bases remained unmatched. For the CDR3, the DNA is TGCGCCAGCAGCTTAGGCCTAGCGGGGGCCTCCTACAATGAGCAGTTCTTC. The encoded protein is CASSLGLAGASYNEQFF.

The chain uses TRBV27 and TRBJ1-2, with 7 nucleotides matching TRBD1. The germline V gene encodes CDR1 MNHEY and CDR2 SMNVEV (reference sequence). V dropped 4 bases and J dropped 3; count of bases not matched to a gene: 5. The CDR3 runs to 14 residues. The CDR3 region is CASSSAGTDYGYTF. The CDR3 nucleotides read TGTGCCAGCAGTTCAGCCGGGACAGACTATGGCTACACCTTC.

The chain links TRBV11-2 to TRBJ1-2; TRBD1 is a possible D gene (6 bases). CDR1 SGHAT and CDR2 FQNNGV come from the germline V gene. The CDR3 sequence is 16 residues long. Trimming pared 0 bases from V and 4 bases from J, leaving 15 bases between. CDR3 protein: CASSLDLDRTSYGYTF. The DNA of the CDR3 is TGTGCCAGCAGCTTAGATCTCGACAGGACGAGCTATGGCTACACCTTC.

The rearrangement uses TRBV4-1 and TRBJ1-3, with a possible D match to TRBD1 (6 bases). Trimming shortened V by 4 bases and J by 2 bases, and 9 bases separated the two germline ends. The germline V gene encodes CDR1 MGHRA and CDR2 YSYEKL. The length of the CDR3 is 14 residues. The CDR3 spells CASSPRTAGNTIYF. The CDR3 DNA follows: TGCGCCAGCAGCCCAAGGACAGCTGGAAACACCATATATTTT.

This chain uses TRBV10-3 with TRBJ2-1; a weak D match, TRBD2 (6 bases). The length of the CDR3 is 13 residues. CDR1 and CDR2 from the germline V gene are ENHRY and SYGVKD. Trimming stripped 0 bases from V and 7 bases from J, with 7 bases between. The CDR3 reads CAISESSGNEQFF. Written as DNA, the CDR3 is TGTGCCATCAGTGAGTCGAGCGGGAATGAGCAGTTCTTC.

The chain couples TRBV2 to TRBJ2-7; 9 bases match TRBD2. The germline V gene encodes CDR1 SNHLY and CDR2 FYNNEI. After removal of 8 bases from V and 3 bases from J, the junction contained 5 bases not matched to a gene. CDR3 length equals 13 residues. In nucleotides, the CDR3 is TGTGCCAGCCTCCGACTAGCGGTCTACGAGCAGTACTTC. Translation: CASLRLAVYEQYF.

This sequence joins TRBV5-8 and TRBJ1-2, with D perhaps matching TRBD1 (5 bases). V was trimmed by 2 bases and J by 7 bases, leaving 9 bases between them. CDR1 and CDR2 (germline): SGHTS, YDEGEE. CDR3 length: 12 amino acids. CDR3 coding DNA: TGTGCCAGCAGCTTCGGGGGATTTGGCTACACCTTC. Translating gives CASSFGGFGYTF.

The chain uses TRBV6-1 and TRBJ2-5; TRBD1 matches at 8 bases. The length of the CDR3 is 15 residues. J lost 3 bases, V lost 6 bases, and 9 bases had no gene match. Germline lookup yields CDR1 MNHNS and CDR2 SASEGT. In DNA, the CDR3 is TGTGCCAGCAGGCCCCGACAGGGGTTAAAAGAGACCCAGTACTTC. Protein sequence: CASRPRQGLKETQYF.

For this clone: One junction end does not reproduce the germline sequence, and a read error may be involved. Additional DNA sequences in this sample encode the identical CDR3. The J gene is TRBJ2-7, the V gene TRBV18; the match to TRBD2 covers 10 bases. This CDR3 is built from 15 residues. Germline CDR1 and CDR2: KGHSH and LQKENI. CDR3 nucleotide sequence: TGTGCCAGCTCCTCCCAAGCAGCGGGAGGGGACGAGCAGTATTTC. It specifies CASSSQAAGGDEQYF.